Listed below are T cell receptor beta chains from one sample, sequenced in a study of blood T cell repertoires in COVID-19. Using immunoSEQ multiplex PCR, the repertoire was profiled, and TCRdb retains in-frame clones only, with some absent. The sample includes roughly 290,000 clones, about nine tenths of them seen just once. Sequenced input: PBMCs or T cells enriched from blood (not recorded which). The receptors originated from a woman aged 40 to 50 who had recovered from COVID-19. CDR3s include the opening cysteine and the closing phenylalanine or tryptophan. Some rows mark clone size as missing; the rest say once, few, many or name a class of expanded clone.

clone size,V gene,J gene,CDR3 protein
NA,TRBV19,TRBJ1-6,CASADSLNSPLHF
NA,TRBV7-8,TRBJ1-2,CASSRQGSYGYTF
NA,TRBV29-1,TRBJ1-1,CSVARTGVNTEAFF
once,TRBV5-1,TRBJ2-4,CASSLAHGKNIQYF
NA,TRBV5-1,TRBJ1-1,CASSLEGGGEGTEAFF
NA,TRBV24-1,TRBJ2-1,CATSDFGYNEQFF
once,TRBV18,TRBJ1-3,CASSPQNSGNTIYF
NA,TRBV19,TRBJ1-1,CATAMTGGTEAFF
few,TRBV11-1,TRBJ1-5,CASSPTGNNQPQHF
NA,TRBV7-9,TRBJ1-4,CASSLSLSRDLDEKLFF
once,TRBV4-1,TRBJ2-1,CASSQDPHRYNEQFF
few,TRBV30,TRBJ1-5,CAWSAGLYRALSNQPQHF
once,TRBV9,TRBJ1-5,CASSPESHSNQPQHF
NA,TRBV10-2,TRBJ1-5,CATHDRGGNQPQHF
NA,TRBV27,TRBJ2-1,CASSLSSLNEQFF
NA,TRBV7-9,TRBJ1-1,CASSLLGDSATEAFF
NA,TRBV6-5,TRBJ1-1,CASSLLLGGTEAFF
once,TRBV20-1,TRBJ1-4,CSAGRGEKLFF
NA,TRBV25-1,TRBJ2-7,CASSEAGRYEQYF
NA,TRBV24-1,TRBJ2-1,CATSDGSGGYNEQFF
NA,TRBV2,TRBJ1-4,CASSGGTGDEKLFF
once,TRBV7-2,TRBJ2-1,CASSPGGSKFF
NA,TRBV4-1,TRBJ2-3,CASSQDVIADTQYF
NA,TRBV2,TRBJ2-2,CASSGSGSNTGELFF
NA,TRBV7-3,TRBJ2-5,CASSLGHQETQYF
NA,TRBV4-2,TRBJ2-1,CASSRTTARGRENEQFF
NA,TRBV18,TRBJ1-2,CASSRDRDGYTF
NA,TRBV27,TRBJ2-1,CASSLPGVSYNEQFF
NA,TRBV6-5,TRBJ2-2,CASSPSGPGTGELFF
few,TRBV7-9,TRBJ2-5,CAGQGQETQYF
NA,TRBV9,TRBJ1-2,CASSVTGDRINYGYTF
NA,TRBV27,TRBJ2-7,CASSFSMGQAYEQYF
NA,TRBV6-5,TRBJ1-2,CASSYGVTGGFYGYTF
NA,TRBV28,TRBJ2-1,CASSLLGTGGRNEQFF
once,TRBV7-2,TRBJ1-2,CASSLLGQGGGYTF
once,TRBV5-1,TRBJ2-7,CASSSELYEQYF
NA,TRBV7-2,TRBJ2-7,CASSPSSGRLEQYF
once,TRBV12-3/TRBV12-4,TRBJ1-2,CASRDRTNYGYTF
NA,TRBV2,TRBJ2-1,CASSEARPLAGGVNEQFF
NA,TRBV13,TRBJ1-5,CASSLGRGTGENQPQHF
NA,TRBV11-2,TRBJ1-2,CASSFRSQGNYGYTF
NA,TRBV2,TRBJ2-1,CASTTLAGGYNEQFF
NA,TRBV20-1,TRBJ1-2,CSASGGTNYGYTF
once,TRBV7-3,TRBJ2-3,CASSSLSSESTQYF
NA,TRBV20-1,TRBJ2-3,CSAKTADTQYF
NA,TRBV6-5,TRBJ2-7,CASRGQGGSEQYF
NA,TRBV19,TRBJ1-2,CASRDRGGNGYTF
NA,TRBV9,TRBJ2-2,CASSENDRGANTGELFF
once,TRBV19,TRBJ2-7,CASRAPGTGGYEQYF
NA,TRBV9,TRBJ2-5,CASSVTRDGETQYF
once,TRBV9,TRBJ2-3,CASTNGLAGVDAGTQYF
NA,TRBV27,TRBJ2-1,CASSFSGGRLNEQFF
NA,TRBV28,TRBJ2-6,CASSFETASSGANVLTF
NA,TRBV15,TRBJ2-1,CATSLAVQTYNEQFF
NA,TRBV11-2,TRBJ2-1,CASRMPGNNEQFF
NA,TRBV6-4,TRBJ1-5,CASSDSRAGGQPQHF
few,TRBV11-2,TRBJ2-2,CASRPITGAGELFF
NA,TRBV6-6,TRBJ1-6,CASSYSDRGGSPLHF
NA,TRBV7-3,TRBJ2-1,CASSRSGSYNEQFF